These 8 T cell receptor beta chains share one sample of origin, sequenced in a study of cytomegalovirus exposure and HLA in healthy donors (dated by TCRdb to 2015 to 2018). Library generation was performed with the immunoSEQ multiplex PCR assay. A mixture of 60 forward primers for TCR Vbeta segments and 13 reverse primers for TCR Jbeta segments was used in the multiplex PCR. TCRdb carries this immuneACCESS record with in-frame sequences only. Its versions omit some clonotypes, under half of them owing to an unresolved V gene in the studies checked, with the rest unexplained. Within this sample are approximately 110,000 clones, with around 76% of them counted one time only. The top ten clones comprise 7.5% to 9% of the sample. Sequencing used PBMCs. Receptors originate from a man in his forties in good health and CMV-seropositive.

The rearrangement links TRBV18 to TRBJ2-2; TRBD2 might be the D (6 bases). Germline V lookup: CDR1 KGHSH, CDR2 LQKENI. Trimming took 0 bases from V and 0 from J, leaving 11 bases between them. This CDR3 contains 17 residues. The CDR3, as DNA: TGTGCCAGCTCACCACCGGGGGGACGTGCGAACACCGGGGAGCTGTTTTTT. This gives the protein CASSPPGGRANTGELFF.

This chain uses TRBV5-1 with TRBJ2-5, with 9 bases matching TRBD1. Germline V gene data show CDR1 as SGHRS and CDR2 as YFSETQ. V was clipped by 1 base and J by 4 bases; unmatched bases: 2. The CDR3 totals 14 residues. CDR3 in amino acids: CASSLRQGGETQYF. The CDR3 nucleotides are TGCGCCAGCAGCTTGCGACAGGGGGGAGAGACCCAGTACTTC. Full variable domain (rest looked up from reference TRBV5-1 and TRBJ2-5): KAGVTQTPRYLIKTRGQQVTLSCSPISGHRSVSWYQQTPGQGLQFLFEYFSETQRNKGNFPGRFSGRQFSNSRSEMNVSTLELGDSALYLCASSLRQGGETQYFGPGTRLLVL.

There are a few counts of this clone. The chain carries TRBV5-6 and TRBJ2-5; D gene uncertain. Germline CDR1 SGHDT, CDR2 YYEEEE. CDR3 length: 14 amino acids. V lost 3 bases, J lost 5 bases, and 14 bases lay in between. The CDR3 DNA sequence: TGTGCCAGCAGCTCCTGGGCCCAGCAGGAGACCCAGTACTTC. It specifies CASSSWAQQETQYF. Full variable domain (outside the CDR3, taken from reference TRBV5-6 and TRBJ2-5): DAGVTQSPTHLIKTRGQQVTLRCSPKSGHDTVSWYQQALGQGPQFIFQYYEEEERQRGNFPDRFSGHQFPNYSSELNVNALLLGDSALYLCASSSWAQQETQYFGPGTRLLVL.

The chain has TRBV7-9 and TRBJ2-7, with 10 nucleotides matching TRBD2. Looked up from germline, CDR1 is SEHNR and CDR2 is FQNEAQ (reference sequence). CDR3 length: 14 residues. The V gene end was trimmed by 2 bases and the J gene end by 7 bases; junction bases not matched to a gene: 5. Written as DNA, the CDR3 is TGTGCCAGCAGCTTAAGCGGGGGGGCCAAGGAGCAGTACTTC. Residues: CASSLSGGAKEQYF.

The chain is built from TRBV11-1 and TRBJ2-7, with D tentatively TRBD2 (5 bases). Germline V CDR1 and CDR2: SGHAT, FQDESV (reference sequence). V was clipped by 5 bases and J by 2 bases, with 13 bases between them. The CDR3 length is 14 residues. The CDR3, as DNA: TGTGCCAGCAGCAGGTTCGGGAATACCTACGAGCAGTACTTC. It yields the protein CASSRFGNTYEQYF.

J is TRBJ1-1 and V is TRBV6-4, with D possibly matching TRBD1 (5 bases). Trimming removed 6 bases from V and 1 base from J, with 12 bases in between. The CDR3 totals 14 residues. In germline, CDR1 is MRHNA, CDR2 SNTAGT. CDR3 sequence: CASRAQVGNTEAFF. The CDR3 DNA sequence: TGTGCCAGCAGAGCACAGGTGGGGAACACTGAAGCTTTCTTT.

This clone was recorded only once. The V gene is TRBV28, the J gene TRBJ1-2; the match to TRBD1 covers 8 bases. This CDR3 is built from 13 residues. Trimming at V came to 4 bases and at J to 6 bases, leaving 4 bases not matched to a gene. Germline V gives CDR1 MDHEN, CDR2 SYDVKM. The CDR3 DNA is TGTGCCAGCAGTTGGACAGGGTTGCATGGCTACACCTTC. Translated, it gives CASSWTGLHGYTF.

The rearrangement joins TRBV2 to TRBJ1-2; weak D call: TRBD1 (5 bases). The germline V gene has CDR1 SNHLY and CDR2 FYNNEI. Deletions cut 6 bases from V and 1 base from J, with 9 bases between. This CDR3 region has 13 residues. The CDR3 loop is CASSAQVNYGYTF. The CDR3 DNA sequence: TGTGCCAGCAGCGCACAGGTTAACTATGGCTACACCTTC.